This T cell receptor (beta chain) is from a study of control samples from healthy donors and cancer patients. Per the germline V gene, CDR1 is LNHDA and CDR2 is SQIVND (reference sequence). CDR3 length equals 15 residues. V lost 5 bases and J lost 2; bases outside the gene matches: 6. The assay was immunoSEQ multiplex PCR, and TCRdb's table has in-frame clones only and misses some. The table records under 95,000 clones, approximately 89% of them present only once. The source is a woman in her thirties in good health. The rearrangement joins TRBV19 to TRBJ1-5; 7 nucleotides match TRBD1. Sequenced sample: blood. CDR3 amino acids: CASSQTGIRNQPQHF. The CDR3 DNA sequence: TGTGCCAGTAGTCAGACAGGGATTCGCAATCAGCCCCAGCATTTT.